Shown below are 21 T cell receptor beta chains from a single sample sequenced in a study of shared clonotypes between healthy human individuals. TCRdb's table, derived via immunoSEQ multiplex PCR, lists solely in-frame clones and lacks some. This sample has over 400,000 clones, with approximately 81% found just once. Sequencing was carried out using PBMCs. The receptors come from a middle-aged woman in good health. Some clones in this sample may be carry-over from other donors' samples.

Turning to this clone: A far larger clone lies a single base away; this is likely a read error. The CDR3 is CASSPAGWPSTGELFF. In DNA, the CDR3 is TGTGCCAGCTCACCAGCGGGATGGCCGAGCACCGGGGAGCTGTTTTTT. The J gene is TRBJ2-2, the V gene TRBV18; perhaps TRBD2 as D (6 bases). The CDR3 is 16 amino acids. Trimming removed 2 bases from V and 4 bases from J, with 14 bases in between. Germline V gene lookup returns CDR1 KGHSH and CDR2 LQKENI.

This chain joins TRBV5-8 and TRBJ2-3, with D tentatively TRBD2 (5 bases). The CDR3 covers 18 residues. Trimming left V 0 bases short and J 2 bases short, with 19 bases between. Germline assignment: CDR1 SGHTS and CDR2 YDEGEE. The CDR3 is CASSLARTVGVNTDTQYF. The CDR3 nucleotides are TGTGCCAGCAGCTTGGCGAGGACGGTGGGAGTCAACACAGATACGCAGTATTTT.

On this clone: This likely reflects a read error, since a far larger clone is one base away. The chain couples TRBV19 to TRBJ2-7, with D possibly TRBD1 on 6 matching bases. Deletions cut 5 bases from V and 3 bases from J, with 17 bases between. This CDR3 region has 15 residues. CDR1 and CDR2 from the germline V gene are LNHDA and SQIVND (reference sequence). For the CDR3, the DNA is TGTGCCAGTAGTTCTAACAGGGAGACTCACTACGAGCAGTACTTC. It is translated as CASSSNRETHYEQYF.

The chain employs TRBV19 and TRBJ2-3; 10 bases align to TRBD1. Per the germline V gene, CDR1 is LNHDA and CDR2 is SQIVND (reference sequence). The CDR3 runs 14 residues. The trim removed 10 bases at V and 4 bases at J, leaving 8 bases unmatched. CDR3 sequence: CATSQGTGADTQYF. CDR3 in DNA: TGTGCCACCTCTCAGGGGACAGGGGCAGATACGCAGTATTTT.

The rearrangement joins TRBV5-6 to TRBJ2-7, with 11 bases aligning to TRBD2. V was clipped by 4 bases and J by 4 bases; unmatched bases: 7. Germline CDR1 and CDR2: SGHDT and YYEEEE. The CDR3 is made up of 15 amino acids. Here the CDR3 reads CASSPLTSGTYEQYF. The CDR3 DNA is TGTGCCAGCAGCCCGCTGACTAGCGGGACTTACGAGCAGTACTTC. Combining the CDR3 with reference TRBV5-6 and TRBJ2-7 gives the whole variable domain DAGVTQSPTHLIKTRGQQVTLRCSPKSGHDTVSWYQQALGQGPQFIFQYYEEEERQRGNFPDRFSGHQFPNYSSELNVNALLLGDSALYLCASSPLTSGTYEQYFGPGTRLTVT.

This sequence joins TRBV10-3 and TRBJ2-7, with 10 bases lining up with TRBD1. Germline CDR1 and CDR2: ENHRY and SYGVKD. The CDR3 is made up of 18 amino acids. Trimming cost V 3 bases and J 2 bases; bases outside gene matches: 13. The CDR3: CAISDLLSGTGVPYEQYF. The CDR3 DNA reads TGTGCCATCAGTGATCTACTCTCCGGGACAGGGGTTCCCTACGAGCAGTACTTC.

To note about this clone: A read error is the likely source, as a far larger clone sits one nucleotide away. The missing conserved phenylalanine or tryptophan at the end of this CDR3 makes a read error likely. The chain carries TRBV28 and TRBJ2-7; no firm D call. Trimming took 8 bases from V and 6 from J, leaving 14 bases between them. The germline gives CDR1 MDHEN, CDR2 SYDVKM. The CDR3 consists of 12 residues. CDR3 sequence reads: CASGRPDFEQYL. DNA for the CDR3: TGTGCCAGCGGACGGCCTGACTTCGAGCAGTACTTA.

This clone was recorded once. In nucleotides, the CDR3 is TGTGCCAGCAGTCCGTTAGCGGGAAACACCGGGGAGCTGTTTTTT. Its protein is CASSPLAGNTGELFF. The chain carries TRBV6-4 and TRBJ2-2, with TRBD2 identical over 8 bases. J gave up 2 bases and V 5 bases, and 4 bases lay outside the gene matches. This CDR3 has 15 amino acids. CDR1 and CDR2 (germline): MRHNA, SNTAGT.

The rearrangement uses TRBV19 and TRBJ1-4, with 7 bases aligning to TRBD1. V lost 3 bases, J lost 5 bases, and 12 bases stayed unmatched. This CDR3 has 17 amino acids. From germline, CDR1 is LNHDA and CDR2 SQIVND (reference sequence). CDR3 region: CASSIGRFRGQNEKLFF. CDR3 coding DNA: TGTGCCAGTAGTATCGGAAGATTTAGGGGGCAGAATGAAAAACTGTTTTTT.

The CDR3 coding sequence is TGTGCCAGCAGCCACCCACCGGGGACAGCCTCCTACGAGCAGTACTTC. This encodes CASSHPPGTASYEQYF. The rearrangement links TRBV11-2 to TRBJ2-7, with 7 bases aligning to TRBD1. Trimming removed 5 bases from V and 0 bases from J; junction bases left unmatched: 10. This CDR3 is built from 16 residues. Germline loops: CDR1 SGHAT, CDR2 FQNNGV.

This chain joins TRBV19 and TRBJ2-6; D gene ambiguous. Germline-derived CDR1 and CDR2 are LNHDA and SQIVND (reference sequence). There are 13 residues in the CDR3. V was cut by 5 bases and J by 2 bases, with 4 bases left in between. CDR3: CASSSTGANVLTF. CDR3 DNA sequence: TGTGCCAGTAGTTCGACTGGGGCCAACGTCCTGACTTTC.

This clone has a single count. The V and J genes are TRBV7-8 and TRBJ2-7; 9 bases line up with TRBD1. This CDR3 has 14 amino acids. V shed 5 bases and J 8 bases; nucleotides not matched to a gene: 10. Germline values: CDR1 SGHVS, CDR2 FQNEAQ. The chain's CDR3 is CASSNRGRRFKQYF. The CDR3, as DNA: TGTGCCAGCAGCAACAGGGGGCGTAGGTTTAAGCAGTACTTC.

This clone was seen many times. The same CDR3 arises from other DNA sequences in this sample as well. The CDR3 region has the DNA TGTGCCAGCAGTTTAGGGGCAGCCCCAGCCTACGAGCAGTACTTC. Amino acids: CASSLGAAPAYEQYF. The chain employs TRBV28 and TRBJ2-7; D is perhaps TRBD1 (5 bases). The V end was cut by 2 bases, the J end by 2 bases, with 13 bases between. This CDR3 is built from 15 residues. In germline, CDR1 is MDHEN, CDR2 SYDVKM.

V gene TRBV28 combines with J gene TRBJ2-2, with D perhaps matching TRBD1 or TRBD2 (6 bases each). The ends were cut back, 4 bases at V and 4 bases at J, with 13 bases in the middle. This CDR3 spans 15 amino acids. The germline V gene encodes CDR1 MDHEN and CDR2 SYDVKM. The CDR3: CASSWRGASTGELFF. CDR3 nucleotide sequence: TGTGCCAGCAGTTGGAGGGGGGCAAGCACCGGGGAGCTGTTTTTT.

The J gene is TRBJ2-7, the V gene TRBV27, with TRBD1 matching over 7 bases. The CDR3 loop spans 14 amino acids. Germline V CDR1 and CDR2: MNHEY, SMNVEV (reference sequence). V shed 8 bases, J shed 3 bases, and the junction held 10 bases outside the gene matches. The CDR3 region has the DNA TGTGCCAGCTCAAATCCGGGACAGAACTACGAGCAGTACTTC. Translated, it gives CASSNPGQNYEQYF.

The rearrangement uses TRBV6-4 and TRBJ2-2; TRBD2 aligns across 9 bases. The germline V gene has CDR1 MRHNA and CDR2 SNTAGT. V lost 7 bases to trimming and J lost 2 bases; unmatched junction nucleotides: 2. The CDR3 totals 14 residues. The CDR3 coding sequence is TGTGCCAGCAAGACTAGCGGTAACACCGGGGAGCTGTTTTTT. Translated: CASKTSGNTGELFF.

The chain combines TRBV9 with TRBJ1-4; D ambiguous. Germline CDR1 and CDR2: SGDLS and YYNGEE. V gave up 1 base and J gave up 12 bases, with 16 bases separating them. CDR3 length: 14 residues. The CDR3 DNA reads TGTGCCAGCAGCGTAACCATCGGCCCCGGGGAACTGTTTTTT. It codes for CASSVTIGPGELFF.

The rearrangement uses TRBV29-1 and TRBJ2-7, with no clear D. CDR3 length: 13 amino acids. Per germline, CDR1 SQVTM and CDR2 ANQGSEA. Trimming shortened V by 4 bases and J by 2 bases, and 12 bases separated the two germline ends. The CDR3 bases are TGCAGCGTTGTGACACCGGACCCCTACGAGCAGTACTTC. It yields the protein CSVVTPDPYEQYF.

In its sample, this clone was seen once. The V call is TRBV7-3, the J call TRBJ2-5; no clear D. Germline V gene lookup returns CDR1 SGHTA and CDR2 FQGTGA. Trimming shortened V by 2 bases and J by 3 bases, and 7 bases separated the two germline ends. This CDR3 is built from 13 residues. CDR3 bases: TGTGCCAGCAGCTTAGGACCCGAAGAGACCCAGTACTTC. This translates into CASSLGPEETQYF.

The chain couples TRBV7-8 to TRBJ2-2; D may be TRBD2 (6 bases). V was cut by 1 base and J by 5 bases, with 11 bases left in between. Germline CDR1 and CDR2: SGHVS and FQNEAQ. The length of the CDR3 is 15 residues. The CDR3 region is CASSLVGGVTGELFF. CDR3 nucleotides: TGTGCCAGCAGCTTAGTTGGCGGGGTTACCGGGGAGCTGTTTTTT.

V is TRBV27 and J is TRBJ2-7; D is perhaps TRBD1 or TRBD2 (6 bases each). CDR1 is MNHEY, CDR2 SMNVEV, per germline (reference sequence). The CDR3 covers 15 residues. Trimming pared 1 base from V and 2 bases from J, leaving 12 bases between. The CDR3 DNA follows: TGTGCCAGCAGTTTATGGGGGGCTGGAACCTACGAGCAGTACTTC. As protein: CASSLWGAGTYEQYF.